This T cell receptor (beta chain) was recorded in a study of PD-1 blockade in classical Hodgkin lymphoma. Regarding the study as a whole: Prior therapy or disease activity may underlie the repertoire differences, whose causes remain undefined. CD4+ TCR diversity rose significantly by C4D1, and CD8+ TCR diversity did not. Complete responders' baseline diversity resembled that of newly diagnosed patients. Exclusion was the outcome for patients who began nivolumab under 1 year after ASCT.

Clones were read by immunoSEQ multiplex PCR, and TCRdb kept only the in-frame ones, dropping some. The table includes roughly 8,000 clones, roughly 87% detected once. Concerning this clone: Its antigen is still unknown.

Time point indicated: cycle 4 day 1 (C4D1), after more than five weeks of nivolumab. The patients all showed relapse after autologous stem cell transplantation, while their brentuximab vedotin exposure varied. Germline lookup yields CDR1 GTSNPN and CDR2 SVGIG (reference sequence). This CDR3 region has 15 residues. V shed 3 bases and J shed 5 bases, with 18 bases lying between them. This rearrangement joins TRBV30 to TRBJ2-3, with a weak D call TRBD2 (6 bases). This TCR was recovered from a human donor with classical Hodgkin lymphoma. Source: peripheral blood mononuclear cells (PBMCs), taken before the fourth cycle of nivolumab. DNA for the CDR3: TGTGCCTGGAGCTATAACGGGAGTGCGGTAGATACGCAGTATTTT. Translation: CAWSYNGSAVDTQYF.